This TCR beta chain was sequenced for a study of blood T cell repertoires in COVID-19. Across the study: The samples span acute and convalescent COVID-19 from the United States, Italy and Spain. PBMCs, B-cell-depleted T cells, or T cells were the source of the cDNA or gDNA that made up the material.

Unmatched junction bases numbered 8, after V lost 1 base and J lost 7 bases. CDR1 is MNHEY and CDR2 is SVGAGI in the germline V gene. CDR3 length: 15 residues. Per the original methods: Using reference gene primer amplification, nucleated cell counts were estimated. Produced via immunoSEQ multiplex PCR; TCRdb's table is partial and in-frame only. That table is the source of V, J and clone size, and D and trimming were worked out from the DNA. Here the sample spans some 250,000 clones, roughly 90% being singletons. The sequence derives from a man between 60 and 75 years old with acute or convalescent COVID-19. J is TRBJ2-7 and V is TRBV6-5; 9 bases map to TRBD1. The sample comprised peripheral blood. For the CDR3, the DNA is TGTGCCAGCAGTTACTTAGGGGACAGGGTTGGGGAGCAGTACTTC. Protein: CASSYLGDRVGEQYF.